The 20 T cell receptor beta chains given below trace back to one sample, sequenced in a study of siplizumab effects on memory and regulatory T cells (dated by TCRdb to about 2019). Library construction relied on the immunoSEQ multiplex PCR assay. This immuneACCESS table, as held by TCRdb, lists in-frame sequences with V and J called but not all clones. Of the missing ones, under half trace to an unresolved V gene in checked studies; the others have no known cause. The sample records about 2,700 clones, around 64% of which are singletons. The ten largest clones represent around 60% of the sample. The sample was TEMRA CD8+ T cells sorted from blood. The sample's cell subset or site label is to be understood as: unstimulated CD8+ CD45RA+ effector memory T cells. These TCRs come from a human donor in good health.

This clone was picked up a small number of times. The V gene is TRBV5-8, the J gene TRBJ1-2; 7 bases are a match to TRBD1. The CDR3 is 15 amino acids. The V gene's germline CDR1 is SGHTS and CDR2 YDEGEE. V trimming: 3 bases; J trimming: 5 bases; junction bases outside the gene matches: 10. Here the CDR3 reads CASSYSAGTAYGYTF. The CDR3, as DNA: TGTGCCAGCAGCTACAGCGCCGGGACAGCTTATGGCTACACCTTC.

The J gene is TRBJ1-5, the V gene TRBV18; D unresolved. V dropped 6 bases and J dropped 2 bases, with 8 bases sitting between them. From germline, CDR1 is KGHSH and CDR2 LQKENI. The CDR3 is 13 amino acids. The CDR3 DNA follows: TGTGCCAGCTCCCACTTGGGCAATCAGCCCCAGCATTTT. It specifies CASSHLGNQPQHF. The complete variable domain, with remaining parts taken from reference TRBV18 and TRBJ1-5, reads NAGVMQNPRHLVRRRGQEARLRCSPMKGHSHVYWYRQLPEEGLKFMVYLQKENIIDESGMPKERFSAEFPKEGPSILRIQQVVRGDSAAYFCASSHLGNQPQHFGDGTRLSIL.

The V call is TRBV5-6, the J call TRBJ1-2; D ambiguous. The germline CDR1 and CDR2 sequences are SGHDT and YYEEEE. This CDR3 comprises 14 residues. Between the trimmed V and J ends, which lost 0 bases and 5 bases, there was a span of 11 bases. DNA of the CDR3: TGTGCCAGCAGCTTGGTGGAGGGAGTTTATGGCTACACCTTC. Amino acids: CASSLVEGVYGYTF.

The chain joins TRBV9 to TRBJ2-7; D perhaps matches TRBD1 (6 bases). CDR3 length: 14 amino acids. Germline CDR1 is SGDLS and CDR2 is YYNGEE. V lost 0 bases and J 0 bases, leaving 7 bases between the germline ends. Here the CDR3 DNA reads TGTGCCAGCAGCGTAGGGACAGTCTCCTACGAGCAGTACTTC. Its translation: CASSVGTVSYEQYF.

The rearrangement links TRBV5-8 to TRBJ2-3; TRBD2 agrees at 10 bases. The V gene's germline CDR1 is SGHTS and CDR2 YDEGEE. CDR3 length equals 15 residues. V trimming: 2 bases; J trimming: 1 base; junction bases outside the gene matches: 1. CDR3 in DNA: TGTGCCAGCAGCTTTGGGACTAGCGGCACAGATACGCAGTATTTT. It codes for CASSFGTSGTDTQYF.

The genes are TRBV6-5 and TRBJ2-3; TRBD2 is a possible D gene (5 bases). Germline-derived CDR1 and CDR2 are MNHEY and SVGAGI. The CDR3 loop spans 15 amino acids. V was pared by 2 bases and J by 1 base, with 10 bases between. The CDR3 DNA sequence: TGTGCCAGCAGTTACCGCGCGGGCGGCACAGATACGCAGTATTTT. The encoded protein is CASSYRAGGTDTQYF.

The J gene is TRBJ2-1, the V gene TRBV6-4; D possibly corresponds to TRBD2 (6 bases). V lost 3 bases and J 8 bases, leaving 20 bases between the germline ends. Looked up from germline, CDR1 is MRHNA and CDR2 is SNTAGT. This CDR3 has 16 residues. The CDR3 DNA sequence: TGTGCCAGCAGTGAAGTCTTAGCGACATCGGGGGATGAGCAGTTCTTC. This translates into CASSEVLATSGDEQFF.

The table lists this clone with a few counts. The V and J genes are TRBV12-2 and TRBJ1-5. TRBV12-2 is labeled a pseudogene. The CDR3 covers 15 residues. The CDR3 coding sequence is TGTGCAAGTCGCTTAGTTGGAGGCTTAAATCAGCCCCAGCATTTT. This encodes CASRLVGGLNQPQHF.

The V call is TRBV4-1, the J call TRBJ1-2; D is unclear. This CDR3 has 15 residues. With 4 bases removed from V and 8 bases from J, the gap between germline ends came to 20 bases. Per germline, CDR1 MGHRA and CDR2 YSYEKL. CDR3 DNA: TGCGCCAGCAGCCTAAAGTCAGCGCCAGCGGAAGGCTACACCTTC. It translates to CASSLKSAPAEGYTF.

V gene TRBV5-1 combines with J gene TRBJ1-2; 7 bases fit TRBD1. The germline gives CDR1 SGHRS, CDR2 YFSETQ. The CDR3 sequence is 16 residues long. Losses at the gene ends were 0 bases for V and 0 bases for J; bases not matched to a gene: 5. CDR3 amino acids: CASSLVSGGANYGYTF. In DNA form, the CDR3 reads TGCGCCAGCAGCTTGGTTTCAGGGGGAGCTAACTATGGCTACACCTTC.

The chain has TRBV18 and TRBJ1-2; no definite D call. Germline V CDR1 and CDR2: KGHSH, LQKENI. Trimming took 3 bases from V and 1 from J, leaving 9 bases between them. The CDR3 is 14 amino acids. DNA for the CDR3: TGTGCCAGCTCACCTGGACGGGATAACTATGGCTACACCTTC. Its protein product is CASSPGRDNYGYTF.

By sample share, this clone is large. The chain is built from TRBV2 and TRBJ2-5; 8 nucleotides line up with TRBD1. Germline V lookup: CDR1 SNHLY, CDR2 FYNNEI. V lost 9 bases and J lost 4; bases outside the gene matches: 10. CDR3 length: 14 amino acids. CDR3 DNA sequence: TGTGCCAGAGACCTTGGGACAGGACGAGAGACCCAGTACTTC. Protein product: CARDLGTGRETQYF.

J is TRBJ2-7 and V is TRBV27, with D tentatively TRBD1 (6 bases). This CDR3 has 13 amino acids. Germline CDR1 reads MNHEY; CDR2 reads SMNVEV (reference sequence). The V gene lost 6 bases and the J gene lost 7 bases, with 16 bases spanning the gap. The DNA of the CDR3 is TGTGCCAGCAGCCCCGGGACAAGGCAAGAGCAGTACTTC. Translation: CASSPGTRQEQYF.

The rearrangement uses TRBV7-9 and TRBJ2-5, with D maybe TRBD2 (6 bases). The CDR3 contains 14 residues. Germline V CDR1 and CDR2: SEHNR, FQNEAQ (reference sequence). V was trimmed by 3 bases and J by 3 bases, leaving 11 bases between them. The CDR3 loop is CASSLISGEETQYF. DNA of the CDR3: TGTGCCAGCAGCTTGATTTCGGGGGAAGAGACCCAGTACTTC.

This rearrangement joins TRBV6-1 to TRBJ2-7; D is perhaps TRBD1 (7 bases). CDR3 size: 14 residues. The germline V gene encodes CDR1 MNHNS and CDR2 SASEGT. Trimming took 4 bases from V and 2 from J, leaving 12 bases between them. The CDR3 loop reads CASSGQGGPYEQYF. CDR3 bases: TGTGCCAGCAGTGGACAGGGAGGTCCCTACGAGCAGTACTTC.

The V gene is TRBV19, the J gene TRBJ2-7; D is possibly TRBD1 (5 bases). CDR3 length equals 13 residues. In germline, CDR1 is LNHDA, CDR2 SQIVND (reference sequence). Trimming pared 3 bases from V and 1 base from J, leaving 7 bases between. The CDR3 spells CASSIRQSYEQYF. The CDR3 nucleotides are TGTGCCAGTAGTATCCGACAGTCCTACGAGCAGTACTTC.

J is TRBJ2-5 and V is TRBV15; D is ambiguous. This CDR3 comprises 13 residues. From germline, CDR1 is LNHNV and CDR2 YYDKDF (reference sequence). With 2 bases removed from V and 1 base from J, the gap between germline ends came to 5 bases. The CDR3, as DNA: TGTGCCACCAGCAGAACAGCCCAAGAGACCCAGTACTTC. This gives the protein CATSRTAQETQYF.

CDR3 nucleotides: TGTGCCAGTAGTGTGGACAGGGGAAAGAACTATGGCTACACCTTC. As protein: CASSVDRGKNYGYTF. The chain couples TRBV19 to TRBJ1-2; 9 positions agree with TRBD1. Germline loops: CDR1 LNHDA, CDR2 SQIVND (reference sequence). Losses at the gene ends were 5 bases for V and 2 bases for J; bases not matched to a gene: 6. The CDR3 totals 15 residues.

This clone was seen only once. The chain couples TRBV7-9 to TRBJ1-5; weak D call: TRBD1 (5 bases). With 1 base removed from V and 5 bases from J, the gap between germline ends came to 6 bases. This CDR3 has 13 amino acids. From germline, CDR1 is SEHNR and CDR2 FQNEAQ (reference sequence). The chain's CDR3 is CASSLGGYQPQHF. The CDR3 DNA is TGTGCCAGCAGCTTAGGGGGCTATCAGCCCCAGCATTTT. Full variable domain (rest looked up from reference TRBV7-9 and TRBJ1-5): DTGVSQNPRHKITKRGQNVTFRCDPISEHNRLYWYRQTLGQGPEFLTYFQNEAQLEKSRLLSDRFSAERPKGSFSTLEIQRTEQGDSAMYLCASSLGGYQPQHFGDGTRLSIL.

This rearrangement joins TRBV7-9 to TRBJ1-2; weak D call: TRBD1 (5 bases). The CDR3 spans 14 residues. V gave up 5 bases and J gave up 6 bases, with 16 bases separating them. Germline V CDR1 and CDR2: SEHNR, FQNEAQ (reference sequence). The CDR3 DNA is TGTGCCAGCAGCACCCGGGGGACCGCCGATGGCTACACCTTC. Its protein product is CASSTRGTADGYTF.